This T cell receptor (beta chain) was found in a study of shared clonotypes between healthy human individuals (dated by TCRdb to between 2020 and 2021). Study-wide context: The cohort comprised two women and a few men aged 18 to 49 years. The study deeply sequenced blood TCR repertoires of about 5 healthy adults to estimate repertoire size and the extent of clonotype sharing between individuals. Per donor, leukapheresis produced somewhere between about 0.9 and 9.5 billion PBMCs. Per donor, three plates each were used for CD4 naive and CD4 memory, two for CD8 naive, and one for CD8 memory. To increase sequencing depth and limit assay-specific biases, TCR repertoire library preparation and sequencing were carried out by different laboratories using diverse techniques.

For the CD8 naive samples, CD45RO-negative cells were positively selected for CCR7, yielding a CD45RA+CCR7+ population from which TemRA cells were excluded. The donors were healthy, HIV-negative adults who had no recently reported acute infections or vaccinations. All donors were Caucasian adults living in Nashville, Tennessee, USA. Blood was collected by leukapheresis, and PBMCs were isolated by Ficoll-Histopaque density gradient centrifugation and then cryopreserved in liquid nitrogen vapor phase. Analytical flow cytometry was used to check the purity and quantity of each magnetically sorted T cell population. From each sorted fraction, genomic DNA was isolated and quantified by UV absorbance on a Nanodrop 2000c. Concerning this clone: It has no known antigen specificity. It has no much larger one-base neighbor in the sample; base qualities were not kept.

TCR CDR3 regions were amplified from genomic DNA by multiplex PCR using the deep immunoSEQ assay. For each cell subset, the extracted genomic DNA was distributed evenly across all wells of several immunoSEQ 96-well plates, and each plate served as one replicate. Each replicate PCR for sorted subsets received about 210 ng genomic DNA, equal to some 32,000 T cell genomes. Purified libraries were quantified with a Qubit 3.0 fluorometer, sized on a Bioanalyzer 2100, and re-quantified with the KAPA Library Quantification kit. Every immunoSEQ 96-well plate was sequenced on a dedicated single-read 150-cycle Illumina NextSeq 550 flow cell. The authors' analysis ran thus. Because the immunoSEQ output included only junctional sequences and no quality scores, the filtering could not be the same as the filtering used for full-length reads. To assign V/J genes and CDR3, sequences were annotated using PyIR, a Python wrapper for IgBLAST v1.9, with IMGT germline references. Reads were filtered out if the reads had weak V/J assignments (E-value above 1e-6), no CDR3, stop codons, out-of-frame junctions, or ambiguous translated residues. V3J clonotypes were defined by identical inferred V gene, J gene, and CDR3 amino acid sequence. To compute the percentage overlap between repertoires, the number of shared unique clonotypes was divided by the size of the smaller repertoire. RTK rarefaction, the Chao1 estimator, and Recon v2.1 estimates of unobserved clonotypes were used to assess repertoire richness. Generation probabilities for all TCRbeta clonotypes obtained by the gDNA method from several donors were computed using OLGA. Sourced from immuneACCESS, this table was stored by TCRdb with only in-frame sequences that have V and J called. A share of the clones is absent; for the studies checked, an unresolved V gene accounts for under half, and the remainder has no known explanation. That table is the source of V, J and clone size, and D and trimming were worked out from the DNA. The sample table lists about 2,100,000 clones, under 95% of them with a count of one. Roughly 1.8% of the sample is held by the ten biggest clonotypes.

Measured from the cysteine to the phenylalanine, the CDR3 is 15 residues long. This entry keeps only the CDR3 DNA: 45 bases, framed from base 1. Trimming takes 4 bases from V and 11 bases from J, and the germline ends sit 23 bases apart. The germline V gene provides CDR1 MDHEN and CDR2 SYDVKM. Broad study findings and their caveats: Pairwise subsampling led to the expectation that sequencing depth would affect the degree of clonotype sharing among donors. Sampling was restricted to blood, and TCR repertoires in tissue are likely to differ from TCR repertoires in blood. The small number of donors limited the genetic and exposure-history diversity represented. Even with the large sequencing depth, rarefaction of the sorted-subset datasets indicated that sequencing was incomplete. Estimated clonotype richness was generally larger for naive than for memory subsets. About 5% of naive CD4, around 4% of naive CD8, about 2.4% of memory CD4, and 0.4% of memory CD8 clonotypes were shared across several donors. Higher generation probabilities were observed for clonotypes shared by all four sorted-subset donors than for non-shared clonotypes.

The rearrangement joined TRBV28 to TRBJ1-1, with the D gene not clear enough to name. The sequence derives from a man younger than 30 in good health. Some clones in this sample may be carry-over from other donors' samples. Source material: naive CD8+ T cells from PBMCs. Taken with the paper, the label for cell subset or site translates to: CD45RA+CCR7+. The sequenced DNA is TGTGCCAGCAGTTCTACCCGAGGAGGGAGTGTTGAGGCTTTCTTT. It is translated as CASSSTRGGSVEAFF. The CDR3, completed at both ends by the reference TRBV28 and TRBJ1-1 genes, gives the full variable domain DVKVTQSSRYLVKRTGEKVFLECVQDMDHENMFWYRQDPGLGLRLIYFSYDVKMKEKGDIPEGYSVSREKKERFSLILESASTNQTSMYLCASSSTRGGSVEAFFGQGTRLTVV.